This TCR beta chain was retrieved from a study of blood T cell repertoires in COVID-19. Authors' data handling: For nucleated cells, counts were estimated from reference gene primer amplification. Sequencing was performed with immunoSEQ multiplex PCR; in TCRdb, only in-frame clones are kept and a portion is missing. The V and J calls and clone size were taken over from that table, and D and trimming were inferred from the DNA. The data hold over 100,000 clones, with approximately 86% observed a single time. Source material: peripheral blood. The receptor comes from a man in his forties with acute or convalescent COVID-19.

CDR3 loop: CASRTPPRDEAFF. The CDR3, as DNA: TGTGCCAGCAGGACACCACCGCGGGATGAAGCTTTCTTT. The V call is TRBV5-4, the J call TRBJ1-1; D unresolved. Germline CDR1 SGHNT, CDR2 YYREEE (reference sequence). The ends were cut back, 5 bases at V and 7 bases at J, with 15 bases in the middle. The CDR3 totals 13 residues.